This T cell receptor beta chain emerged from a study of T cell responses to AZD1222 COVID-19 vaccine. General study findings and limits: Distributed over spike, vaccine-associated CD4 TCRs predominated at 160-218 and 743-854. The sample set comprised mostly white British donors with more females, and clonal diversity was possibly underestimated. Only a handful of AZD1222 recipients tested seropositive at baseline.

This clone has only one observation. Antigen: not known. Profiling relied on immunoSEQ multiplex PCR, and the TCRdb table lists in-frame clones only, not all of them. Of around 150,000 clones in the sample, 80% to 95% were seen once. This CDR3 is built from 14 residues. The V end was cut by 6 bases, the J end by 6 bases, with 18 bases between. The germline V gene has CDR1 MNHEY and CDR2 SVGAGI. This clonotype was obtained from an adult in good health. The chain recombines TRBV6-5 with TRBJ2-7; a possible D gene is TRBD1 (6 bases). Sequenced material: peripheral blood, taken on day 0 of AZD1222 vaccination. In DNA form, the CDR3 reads TGTGCCAGCAGCCCCGACAGGTTCTCGGGCGAGCAGTACTTC. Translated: CASSPDRFSGEQYF.